Listed here are 13 T cell receptor beta chains from one sample, sequenced in a study of CD8+CD57+ T cells in acquired aplastic anemia. In patients chosen for sequencing, flow cytometry had shown CD8+CD57+ cell expansion. The template used for profiling TCR beta VDJ and CDR3 was genomic DNA. TCRdb processed the reads anew with MiXCR; each CDR3 protein has one entry. The sample holds 300,000 or so distinct CDR3 sequences, around three fifths seen once. The sequenced material came from sorted CD4+, CD8+, or CD8+CD57+ T cells (not recorded which) from PBMCs. Receptors were obtained from a human donor with aplastic anemia.

Notes on this clonotype: A read error is likely, as this CDR3 ends without the conserved phenylalanine or tryptophan. Because the CDR3's place on the DNA is in doubt, the DNA is left out and the CDR3 is given as listed by TCRdb. The V call is TRBV3-1, the J call TRBJ2-3; the D call TRBD1 from the table was never checked on the DNA. Germline lookup yields CDR1 LGHDT and CDR2 YNNKEL (reference sequence). The CDR3 is 12 residues long, counting both termini. The CDR3 loop reads CASSQDGSGTVY.

The V call is TRBV25-1, the J call TRBJ2-2; 12 nucleotides match TRBD2. The CDR3 covers 18 residues. The germline gives CDR1 MGHDK, CDR2 SYGVNS. V lost 6 bases to trimming and J lost 4 bases; unmatched junction nucleotides: 12. CDR3 in DNA: TGTGCCAGCAGGTCACTAGCGGGGGGCTCCCTGACCACCGGGGAGCTGTTTTTT. The encoded protein is CASRSLAGGSLTTGELFF.

Comments on this clonotype: Because the CDR3 is missing its conserved closing phenylalanine or tryptophan, this is likely a read error. The DNA is omitted, as the CDR3 cannot be located on it reliably, and the CDR3 follows TCRdb's listing. The chain employs TRBV7-9 and TRBJ1-4. Germline V lookup: CDR1 SEHNR, CDR2 FQNEAQ (reference sequence). From its first to its last residue, the CDR3 has 8 amino acids. CDR3: CASSSQAV.

The chain couples TRBV7-2 to TRBJ2-7, with unresolved D. Germline loops: CDR1 SGHTA, CDR2 FQGNSA. The CDR3 covers 13 residues. Trimming shortened V by 1 base and J by 2 bases, and 6 bases separated the two germline ends. CDR3 in amino acids: CASSLEPAYEQYF. As DNA, the CDR3 is TGTGCCAGCAGCTTAGAGCCCGCCTACGAGCAGTACTTC.

V gene TRBV20-1 combines with J gene TRBJ2-1, with D tentatively TRBD2 (5 bases). The V and J ends lost 4 bases and 6 bases respectively, with 10 bases between them. Germline CDR1 reads DFQATT; CDR2 reads SNEGSKA (reference sequence). This CDR3 contains 12 residues. As DNA, the CDR3 is TGCAGTGCTATTGCTAGCACCAATGAGCAGTTCTTC. Its protein is CSAIASTNEQFF.

Concerning this clonotype itself: The DNA is omitted, as the CDR3 cannot be located on it reliably, and the CDR3 follows TCRdb's listing. This sequence joins TRBV4-1 and TRBJ1-2; TRBD1 is taken as the D call from the table, unchecked against the DNA. Germline assignment: CDR1 MGHRA and CDR2 YSYEKL. The CDR3 spans 17 residues, counting both ends. The CDR3 spells CASSFYICRGQGYGYTF.

This clonotype showed up just once. The conserved final phenylalanine or tryptophan is absent from the CDR3, which likely points to a read error. The genes are TRBV7-8 and TRBJ2-1, with D hard to call. CDR3 length: 15 amino acids. Germline loops: CDR1 SGHVS, CDR2 FQNEAQ. With 3 bases removed from V and 4 bases from J, the gap between germline ends came to 13 bases. In nucleotides, the CDR3 is TGTGCCAGCAGCTTGTCTTTAGGGATGTACAATGAGCAGTTCCTC. This encodes CASSLSLGMYNEQFL.

V and J are TRBV12-3 or TRBV12-4 and TRBJ2-1; 9 nucleotides match TRBD1. V was clipped by 6 bases and J by 10 bases; unmatched bases: 13. The CDR3 has 15 residues. For the CDR3, the DNA is TGTGCCAGCAGCGGTGGACAGGGGAGGGGAGGCGAGCAGTTCTTC. Its translation: CASSGGQGRGGEQFF.

J is TRBJ2-1 and V is TRBV9; unclear D gene. V was cut by 0 bases and J by 7 bases, with 11 bases left in between. The CDR3 consists of 14 residues. Germline V lookup: CDR1 SGDLS, CDR2 YYNGEE. CDR3 in DNA: TGTGCCAGCAGCGTAGACCTCAACCCTAATGAGCAGTTCTTC. The encoded protein is CASSVDLNPNEQFF.

This chain connects TRBV15 to TRBJ2-3; TRBD1 might be the D (5 bases). The ends were cut back, 5 bases at V and 0 bases at J, with 12 bases in the middle. The V gene's germline CDR1 is LNHNV and CDR2 YYDKDF (reference sequence). CDR3 length: 15 amino acids. The CDR3 DNA follows: TGTGCCACCAGCCAGACAGCCGCTAGCACAGATACGCAGTATTTT. This gives the protein CATSQTAASTDTQYF.

This clonotype has more than one count but fewer than ten. V usage is TRBV20-1 and J usage is TRBJ2-4; either TRBD1 or TRBD2 may fit D (5 bases each). Between the trimmed V and J ends, which lost 3 bases and 0 bases, there was a span of 15 bases. This CDR3 has 16 residues. The germline CDR1 and CDR2 sequences are DFQATT and SNEGSKA (reference sequence). The CDR3 here is CSARELRELAKNIQYF. CDR3 sequence (DNA): TGCAGTGCTAGGGAGCTCAGGGAGCTAGCCAAAAACATTCAGTACTTC.

The chain recombines TRBV9 with TRBJ2-1; tentatively, D is TRBD1 (6 bases). From germline, CDR1 is SGDLS and CDR2 YYNGEE. Deletions cut 0 bases from V and 12 bases from J, with 16 bases between. The CDR3 has 14 residues. The CDR3 sequence: CASSVATSGQGQFF. The CDR3 DNA reads TGTGCCAGCAGCGTAGCTACATCGGGACAAGGGCAGTTCTTC. The whole variable domain, remainder taken from reference TRBV9 and TRBJ2-1, is DSGVTQTPKHLITATGQRVTLRCSPRSGDLSVYWYQQSLDQGLQFLIQYYNGEERAKGNILERFSAQQFPDLHSELNLSSLELGDSALYFCASSVATSGQGQFFGPGTRLTVL.

The genes are TRBV12-3 or TRBV12-4 and TRBJ2-3; D uncertain. The CDR3 has 12 residues. V dropped 2 bases and J dropped 13 bases, with 13 bases sitting between them. CDR3 sequence (DNA): TGTGCCAGCAGTTTATCCACAGTGGAGAAGTATTTT. As protein: CASSLSTVEKYF.